The 2 T cell receptor beta chains listed next were all sequenced from one sample in a study of T cell responses to AZD1222 COVID-19 vaccine. Method: immunoSEQ multiplex PCR; TCRdb's copy keeps in-frame clones and lacks some. The sample contains about 110,000 clones, just under 95% of which appear only once. Specimen: peripheral blood, collected 28 days after the second AZD1222 dose. The receptors stem from an adult who received the AZD1222 COVID-19 vaccine.

This chain uses TRBV5-1 with TRBJ1-6; TRBD1 matches 8 bases. In germline, CDR1 is SGHRS, CDR2 YFSETQ. There are 16 residues in the CDR3. V dropped 0 bases and J dropped 8; count of bases not matched to a gene: 7. In nucleotides, the CDR3 is TGCGCCAGCAGCTTGGCCTACTCAGGGGGCGATTCACCCCTCCACTTT. Translation: CASSLAYSGGDSPLHF.

V usage is TRBV9 and J usage is TRBJ2-7; weak D call: TRBD2 (5 bases). V was trimmed by 2 bases and J by 0 bases, leaving 9 bases between them. This CDR3 contains 14 residues. Germline V lookup: CDR1 SGDLS, CDR2 YYNGEE. The CDR3 DNA sequence: TGTGCCAGCAGCGTCGGGATCTCCTCCTACGAGCAGTACTTC. This sequence encodes CASSVGISSYEQYF.